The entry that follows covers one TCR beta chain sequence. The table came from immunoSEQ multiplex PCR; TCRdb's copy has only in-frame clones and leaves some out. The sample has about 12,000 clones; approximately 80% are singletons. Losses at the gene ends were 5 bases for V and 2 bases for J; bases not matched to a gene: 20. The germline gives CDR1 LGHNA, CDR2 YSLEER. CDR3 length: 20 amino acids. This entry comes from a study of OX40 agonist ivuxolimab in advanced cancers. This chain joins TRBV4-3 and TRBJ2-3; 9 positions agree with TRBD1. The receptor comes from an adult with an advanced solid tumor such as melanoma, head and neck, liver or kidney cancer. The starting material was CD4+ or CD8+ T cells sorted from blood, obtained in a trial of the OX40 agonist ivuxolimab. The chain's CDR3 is CASSEVAGTGIFADTDTQYF. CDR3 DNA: TGCGCCAGCAGCGAAGTCGCCGGGACAGGGATTTTCGCGGACACAGATACGCAGTATTTT.